This entry concerns a single T cell receptor (beta chain). Patients having total pancreatectomy with islet autotransplantation provided the chronic pancreatitis pancreas tissue. Chronic pancreatitis patients in the study lacked known diabetes history. The source of the sample is a study of immune characteristics of hereditary and idiopathic chronic pancreatitis. Germline trimming cut 2 bases from V and 2 bases from J; bases unmatched to any gene: 4. Germline assignment: CDR1 LNHDA and CDR2 SQIVND (reference sequence). CDR3 size: 15 residues. Profiling relied on immunoSEQ multiplex PCR, and the TCRdb table lists in-frame clones only, not all of them. The sample has over 11,000 clones, over 70% seen once; the top ten hold approximately 15%.

Sequencing used pancreas tissue with hereditary chronic pancreatitis. The chain recombines TRBV19 with TRBJ2-3; 7 bases line up with TRBD2. This sequence originates from a human donor with chronic pancreatitis. The CDR3 coding sequence is TGTGCCAGTAGTATATCGCGGGAGCCCACAGATACGCAGTATTTT. It is translated as CASSISREPTDTQYF.